These 25 T cell receptor beta chains share one sample of origin, sequenced in a study of cytomegalovirus exposure and HLA in healthy donors. It was with 60 Vbeta and 13 Jbeta primers that the PCR ran. This table comes from immunoSEQ multiplex PCR, and its TCRdb copy is limited to in-frame clones, with some not included. The table lists 130,000 or so clones, approximately 88% of them singletons, with roughly 0.5% in the top ten. The sample comprised PBMCs. All receptors derive from a woman aged 40 to 50 in good health and CMV-seronegative.

V and J are TRBV6-6 and TRBJ1-2; TRBD1 aligns across 8 bases. From germline, CDR1 is MNHNY and CDR2 SVGAGI (reference sequence). The CDR3 is 14 amino acids. V lost 5 bases to trimming and J lost 3 bases; unmatched junction nucleotides: 5. The CDR3 sequence: CASSHGQGDYGYTF. DNA for the CDR3: TGTGCCAGCAGTCACGGACAGGGTGACTATGGCTACACCTTC.

Points on this clone: One end of the junction varies from germline; a read error may be responsible. This chain joins TRBV7-9 and TRBJ2-2; D is perhaps TRBD1 (6 bases). Germline V gene lookup returns CDR1 SEHNR and CDR2 FQNEAQ (reference sequence). This CDR3 has 15 amino acids. The CDR3 reads CSSSARQVGTGELFF. The DNA for the CDR3 is TGTTCCAGCAGCGCCCGACAGGTCGGCACCGGGGAGCTGTTTTTT.

The chain is built from TRBV6-4 and TRBJ2-1, with TRBD2 matching 7 bases. The V gene's germline CDR1 is MRHNA and CDR2 SNTAGT. Trimming took 8 bases from V and 2 from J; bases not matched to a gene: 6. The CDR3 spans 14 residues. CDR3: CASGWGGPYNEQFF. CDR3 nucleotide sequence: TGTGCCAGCGGGTGGGGAGGGCCCTACAATGAGCAGTTCTTC.

The V call is TRBV2, the J call TRBJ1-1, with D perhaps matching TRBD1 (5 bases). Deletions cut 5 bases from V and 0 bases from J, with 13 bases between. The length of the CDR3 is 15 residues. From germline, CDR1 is SNHLY and CDR2 FYNNEI. The CDR3 is CASSREAGMNTEAFF. CDR3 sequence (DNA): TGTGCCAGCAGTCGTGAGGCAGGGATGAACACTGAAGCTTTCTTT.

This rearrangement joins TRBV5-4 to TRBJ2-5, with a possible D match to TRBD1 (7 bases). Germline CDR1 reads SGHNT; CDR2 reads YYREEE (reference sequence). The CDR3 runs 16 residues. V was clipped by 0 bases and J by 6 bases, with 18 bases between them. CDR3 amino acids: CASSLVGISGGKTQYF. The CDR3 DNA reads as TGTGCCAGCAGCTTGGTTGGTATCTCAGGGGGGAAGACCCAGTACTTC.

The chain joins TRBV5-1 to TRBJ2-7, with 8 bases that match TRBD2. V was pared by 4 bases and J by 5 bases, with 11 bases of the junction left unmatched. The germline V gene has CDR1 SGHRS and CDR2 YFSETQ. The CDR3 contains 15 residues. The CDR3 spells CASSGTGTSPHEQYF. The CDR3, as DNA: TGCGCCAGCAGCGGAACCGGGACTAGTCCCCACGAGCAGTACTTC.

The chain is built from TRBV7-9 and TRBJ2-1, with TRBD2 matching over 8 bases. The CDR3 has 15 residues. Trimming cost V 5 bases and J 6 bases; bases outside gene matches: 9. Germline CDR1 and CDR2: SEHNR and FQNEAQ (reference sequence). The CDR3 DNA sequence: TGTGCCAGCAGCCCGAGGGGACTAGTCCCCAATGAGCAGTTCTTC. It codes for CASSPRGLVPNEQFF.

Concerning this clone itself: The junction departs from the called germline gene at one end, perhaps through a read error. The gene calls are TRBV6-1 and TRBJ1-1; no clear D gene. This CDR3 has 13 amino acids. Per the germline V gene, CDR1 is MNHNS and CDR2 is SASEGT. In nucleotides, the CDR3 is TGTGCCAGCAGGGAAGGGCTGAACACTGAAGCTTTCTTT. This codes for CASREGLNTEAFF.

The CDR3 DNA is TGTGCCAGCAGCTTGCAGGTAAACTCTGGAAACACCATATATTTT. Amino acids: CASSLQVNSGNTIYF. The J gene is TRBJ1-3, the V gene TRBV13, with D unresolved. Germline V lookup: CDR1 PRHDT, CDR2 FYEKMQ (reference sequence). The V gene lost 3 bases and the J gene lost 0 bases, with 9 bases spanning the gap. The CDR3 has 15 amino acids.

V is TRBV19 and J is TRBJ2-3; 9 bases fit TRBD1. CDR1 is LNHDA and CDR2 is SQIVND in the germline V gene (reference sequence). This CDR3 comprises 18 residues. With V trimmed by 5 bases and J by 0 bases, 12 bases remained unmatched. CDR3 loop: CASSPESPGQGSTDTQYF. CDR3 DNA: TGTGCCAGTAGTCCAGAGTCCCCGGGACAGGGAAGCACAGATACGCAGTATTTT.

V is TRBV2 and J is TRBJ1-5; D is possibly TRBD1 (6 bases). Germline V gives CDR1 SNHLY, CDR2 FYNNEI. With 6 bases removed from V and 5 bases from J, the gap between germline ends came to 11 bases. This CDR3 is built from 13 residues. The chain's CDR3 is CASSAQGHQPQHF. The DNA for the CDR3 is TGTGCCAGCAGCGCCCAGGGGCATCAGCCCCAGCATTTT.

This sequence joins TRBV11-2 and TRBJ2-1; D is perhaps TRBD2 (5 bases). CDR1 SGHAT and CDR2 FQNNGV come from the germline V gene. The CDR3 is made up of 16 amino acids. Trimming pared 1 base from V and 0 bases from J, leaving 10 bases between. The CDR3 nucleotides are TGTGCCAGCAGCTTAGTCGCGGGCCACTCCTACAATGAGCAGTTCTTC. Translation gives CASSLVAGHSYNEQFF. The whole variable domain, remainder taken from reference TRBV11-2 and TRBJ2-1, is EAGVAQSPRYKIIEKRQSVAFWCNPISGHATLYWYQQILGQGPKLLIQFQNNGVVDDSQLPKDRFSAERLKGVDSTLKIQPAKLEDSAVYLCASSLVAGHSYNEQFFGPGTRLTVL.

The CDR3 loop reads CASSLIATGRGYTF. The CDR3 region has the DNA TGTGCCAGCAGCTTGATCGCGACAGGAAGGGGCTACACCTTC. This sequence joins TRBV11-2 and TRBJ1-2; possible D gene TRBD1, 6 bases. V dropped 3 bases and J dropped 8 bases, with 16 bases sitting between them. The CDR3 runs to 14 residues. Per germline, CDR1 SGHAT and CDR2 FQNNGV.

The chain employs TRBV27 and TRBJ2-5; D perhaps matches TRBD2 (6 bases). Germline CDR1 MNHEY, CDR2 SMNVEV (reference sequence). The V gene lost 8 bases and the J gene lost 4 bases, with 11 bases spanning the gap. The length of the CDR3 is 12 residues. CDR3 DNA sequence: TGTGCCAGCGGAGGGGTTGGAGAGACCCAGTACTTC. This codes for CASGGVGETQYF.

This clone was counted once. The V call is TRBV6-6, the J call TRBJ2-2; TRBD2 aligns across 9 bases. V trimming: 6 bases; J trimming: 6 bases; junction bases outside the gene matches: 8. The length of the CDR3 is 15 residues. Per the germline V gene, CDR1 is MNHNY and CDR2 is SVGAGI (reference sequence). CDR3 bases: TGTGCCAGCAGCTCCGGGACTAGCCTCGCCGGGGAGCTGTTTTTT. Translated, it gives CASSSGTSLAGELFF.

The rearrangement links TRBV9 to TRBJ1-2, with a possible D match to TRBD1 (5 bases). The CDR3 spans 15 residues. The V gene lost 0 bases and the J gene lost 3 bases, with 12 bases spanning the gap. Germline CDR1 SGDLS, CDR2 YYNGEE. Written as DNA, the CDR3 is TGTGCCAGCAGCGTAGACCCAGGGATCCACTATGGCTACACCTTC. Encoded protein: CASSVDPGIHYGYTF.

This rearrangement joins TRBV5-1 to TRBJ2-1; TRBD2 matches 9 bases. The CDR3 extends over 14 amino acids. Trimming removed 0 bases from V and 6 bases from J; junction bases left unmatched: 1. Looked up from germline, CDR1 is SGHRS and CDR2 is YFSETQ. CDR3 sequence (DNA): TGCGCCAGCAGCTTGGGCGGGAGGGCCAATGAGCAGTTCTTC. Encoded protein: CASSLGGRANEQFF.

The chain is built from TRBV28 and TRBJ2-7, with D possibly matching TRBD2 (7 bases). Germline CDR1 and CDR2: MDHEN and SYDVKM. The CDR3 sequence is 16 residues long. Trimming pared 6 bases from V and 7 bases from J, leaving 25 bases between. Here the CDR3 reads CASSPSGGQRDGEQYF. Written as DNA, the CDR3 is TGTGCCAGCAGCCCCTCGGGTGGACAGCGGGATGGAGAGCAGTACTTC.

The rearrangement uses TRBV14 and TRBJ2-7; TRBD1 matches 10 bases. The CDR3 covers 16 residues. In germline, CDR1 is SGHDN, CDR2 FVKESK. V was clipped by 5 bases and J by 4 bases; unmatched bases: 11. CDR3 region: CASSKTGQGSNYEQYF. CDR3 DNA: TGTGCCAGCAGCAAGACGGGACAGGGGTCCAATTACGAGCAGTACTTC.

This chain links TRBV5-4 with TRBJ2-3, with D possibly TRBD2 on 6 matching bases. Per the germline V gene, CDR1 is SGHNT and CDR2 is YYREEE (reference sequence). The V gene lost 0 bases and the J gene lost 1 base, with 12 bases spanning the gap. This CDR3 has 16 residues. The CDR3 region is CASSLGRGGGTDTQYF. DNA for the CDR3: TGTGCCAGCAGCTTGGGAAGGGGCGGGGGCACAGATACGCAGTATTTT.

The V and J genes are TRBV5-1 and TRBJ2-2; D is unresolved. Trimming removed 2 bases from V and 0 bases from J, with 5 bases in between. The V gene's germline CDR1 is SGHRS and CDR2 YFSETQ. The CDR3 length is 14 residues. CDR3 sequence reads: CASSFSPNTGELFF. The CDR3 nucleotides are TGCGCCAGCAGCTTCTCTCCGAACACCGGGGAGCTGTTTTTT. Together with reference TRBV5-1 and TRBJ2-2, the CDR3 gives the full variable domain: KAGVTQTPRYLIKTRGQQVTLSCSPISGHRSVSWYQQTPGQGLQFLFEYFSETQRNKGNFPGRFSGRQFSNSRSEMNVSTLELGDSALYLCASSFSPNTGELFFGEGSRLTVL.

This chain links TRBV30 with TRBJ1-2; 11 nucleotides agree with TRBD1. The CDR3 is 15 residues long. The V gene end was trimmed by 1 base and the J gene end by 6 bases; junction bases not matched to a gene: 7. The V gene's germline CDR1 is GTSNPN and CDR2 SVGIG (reference sequence). CDR3 loop: CAWSEPDRGRNGYTF. CDR3 coding DNA: TGTGCCTGGAGTGAACCGGACAGGGGGCGAAATGGCTACACCTTC.

A remark on this clone: One end of the junction fails to match germline, which may point to a read error. The V and J genes are TRBV7-9 and TRBJ2-7, with 8 bases aligning to TRBD1. Germline CDR1 SEHNR, CDR2 FQNEAQ (reference sequence). This CDR3 contains 16 residues. The CDR3 spells CSSSLGRGQGSYEQYF. CDR3 in DNA: TGTTCCAGCAGCTTAGGCCGCGGACAGGGATCCTACGAGCAGTACTTC.

DNA for the CDR3: TGTGCCAGCAGTGACGGCGCAGGGAACTATGGCTACACCTTC. Its translation is CASSDGAGNYGYTF. The chain combines TRBV2 with TRBJ1-2; tentative D call: TRBD1 (5 bases). This CDR3 contains 14 residues. The germline CDR1 and CDR2 sequences are SNHLY and FYNNEI. V lost 3 bases, J lost 2 bases, and 10 bases lay in between.

This chain links TRBV4-1 with TRBJ1-4, with D possibly TRBD1 on 5 matching bases. CDR1 and CDR2 from the germline V gene are MGHRA and YSYEKL. The CDR3 runs 16 residues. The germline V and J ends were trimmed by 4 bases and 0 bases, with 12 bases remaining between them. DNA of the CDR3: TGCGCCAGCAGCCGATGGGGGGACGCAACTAATGAAAAACTGTTTTTT. Its protein is CASSRWGDATNEKLFF.